These 14 T cell receptor beta chains were all obtained from the same sample, sequenced in a study of neurological immune-mediated disorders. Time point here: technical triplicate 3. TCRdb fed the 5' RACE reads into MiXCR, producing one record per CDR3 protein. This sample carries about 42,000 distinct CDR3 sequences, approximately 21% of them seen once, and the ten largest clones take around 4%. The specimen was PBMCs. The receptors here all came from a man in his sixties with HTLV-1-associated myelopathy (HAM/TSP).

This clonotype rates as medium-sized (0.01 to 0.1%). The chain employs TRBV27 and TRBJ2-3; no clear D. CDR3 length: 16 residues. The V gene lost 2 bases and the J gene lost 6 bases, with 18 bases spanning the gap. CDR1 is MNHEY and CDR2 is SMNVEV in the germline V gene (reference sequence). The CDR3 here is CASSLLNTAPRDTQYF. For the CDR3, the DNA is TGTGCCAGCAGTTTACTGAACACCGCCCCGCGGGATACGCAGTATTTT.

There are many counts of this clonotype. The chain employs TRBV5-1 and TRBJ2-7; 12 nucleotides align to TRBD1. V lost 1 base and J lost 5; bases outside the gene matches: 4. The V gene's germline CDR1 is SGHRS and CDR2 YFSETQ. This CDR3 is 15 amino acids long. Here the CDR3 reads CASSLWGQGANEQYF. The CDR3 coding sequence is TGCGCCAGCAGCTTGTGGGGACAGGGGGCGAACGAGCAGTACTTC.

This clonotype occurred many times. The gene calls are TRBV7-9 and TRBJ1-2, with D possibly matching TRBD1 (6 bases). Trimming stripped 4 bases from V and 2 bases from J, with 17 bases between. Germline assignment: CDR1 SEHNR and CDR2 FQNEAQ (reference sequence). The CDR3 runs to 16 residues. Here the CDR3 reads CASSSTVAGDNYGYTF. In DNA, the CDR3 is TGTGCCAGCAGCTCCACCGTGGCAGGGGACAACTATGGCTACACCTTC.

There are many counts of this clonotype. V gene TRBV5-1 combines with J gene TRBJ2-5, with D tentatively TRBD2 (5 bases). Germline loops: CDR1 SGHRS, CDR2 YFSETQ. V was trimmed by 4 bases and J by 2 bases, leaving 15 bases between them. CDR3 length: 15 residues. This CDR3 is CASSTGIPSQETQYF. CDR3 in DNA: TGCGCCAGCAGCACGGGGATACCGTCTCAAGAGACCCAGTACTTC.

The chain has TRBV27 and TRBJ2-1; no clear D. V lost 1 base to trimming and J lost 10 bases, with 11 bases between them. The V gene's germline CDR1 is MNHEY and CDR2 SMNVEV (reference sequence). The CDR3 extends over 13 amino acids. The CDR3 is CASSLWARKEQFF. The CDR3 nucleotides read TGTGCCAGCAGTTTATGGGCCCGGAAGGAGCAGTTCTTC.

This clonotype was seen many times. The V gene is TRBV5-1, the J gene TRBJ2-1, with D unresolved. The V end lost 1 base, the J end lost 7 bases, and 9 bases lay between the germline ends. CDR1 and CDR2 from the germline V gene are SGHRS and YFSETQ. This CDR3 comprises 13 residues. The CDR3 DNA is TGCGCCAGCAGCTTGATGACCTCGAATGAGCAGTTCTTC. Translated, it gives CASSLMTSNEQFF.

Ten or more counts support this clonotype. The rearrangement joins TRBV25-1 to TRBJ2-3; 14 bases fit TRBD2. J gave up 11 bases and V 4 bases, and 17 bases lay outside the gene matches. CDR3 length: 18 residues. CDR1 MGHDK and CDR2 SYGVNS come from the germline V gene. The CDR3 spells CASSATAGTSGRGGRQYF. The CDR3 DNA follows: TGTGCCAGCAGTGCAACTGCTGGGACTAGCGGGAGAGGAGGTCGGCAGTATTTT. The full variable domain, rest sourced from reference TRBV25-1 and TRBJ2-3, is EADIYQTPRYLVIGTGKKITLECSQTMGHDKMYWYQQDPGMELHLIHYSYGVNSTEKGDLSSESTVSRIRTEHFPLTLESARPSHTSQYLCASSATAGTSGRGGRQYFGPGTRLTVL.

With regard to this clonotype: This sequence may be a read error, since a much larger clone differs from it by one base. This chain joins TRBV20-1 and TRBJ2-4, with 11 bases aligning to TRBD1. Looked up from germline, CDR1 is DFQATT and CDR2 is SNEGSKA (reference sequence). This CDR3 comprises 16 residues. CDR3 bases: TGCAATGCTAGAGGACCCGGGACAGGGGGGTTGGACATTCAGTACTTC. This encodes CNARGPGTGGLDIQYF.

This clonotype was detected ten times or more. The rearrangement uses TRBV5-1 and TRBJ2-7, with D possibly matching TRBD2 (6 bases). This CDR3 region has 14 residues. Germline CDR1 SGHRS, CDR2 YFSETQ. Trimming removed 2 bases from V and 0 bases from J, with 9 bases in between. The CDR3 nucleotides are TGCGCCAGCAGCTTCACTAGCCCCTCCTACGAGCAGTACTTC. Translated: CASSFTSPSYEQYF.

This clonotype was found many times. The gene calls are TRBV5-1 and TRBJ2-2; D is tentatively TRBD1 or TRBD2 (5 bases each). CDR3 size: 15 residues. Germline V CDR1 and CDR2: SGHRS, YFSETQ. V was cut by 3 bases and J by 1 base, with 10 bases left in between. This CDR3 reads CASSSGTGNTGELFF. The CDR3 bases are TGCGCCAGCAGCTCCGGGACGGGGAACACCGGGGAGCTGTTTTTT.

The chain combines TRBV7-2 with TRBJ2-5; D tentatively reads TRBD1 or TRBD2 (6 bases each). From germline, CDR1 is SGHTA and CDR2 FQGNSA. This CDR3 contains 13 residues. Deletions cut 8 bases from V and 6 bases from J, with 16 bases between. The CDR3 reads CASLTTGDKTQYF. Here the CDR3 DNA reads TGTGCCAGCTTAACGACGGGGGACAAGACCCAGTACTTC.

This clonotype was found many times. The DNA of the CDR3 is TGTGCCAGCAGTTACGGGGTTAAAGCAGATACGCAGTATTTT. Amino acids: CASSYGVKADTQYF. This chain connects TRBV6-5 to TRBJ2-3; D remains ambiguous. CDR3 size: 14 residues. CDR1 is MNHEY and CDR2 is SVGAGI in the germline V gene. V was trimmed by 2 bases and J by 4 bases, leaving 10 bases between them.

This clonotype was detected ten times or more. The rearrangement uses TRBV4-2 and TRBJ2-2, with D possibly being TRBD2 (5 bases). V lost 0 bases to trimming and J lost 8 bases, with 10 bases between them. The germline CDR1 and CDR2 sequences are LGHNA and YNFKEQ. The CDR3 runs to 14 residues. CDR3 nucleotide sequence: TGTGCCAGCAGCCAAGATTCGGGGATAGGGGAGCTGTTTTTT. As protein: CASSQDSGIGELFF.

This chain uses TRBV4-1 with TRBJ2-7; 8 bases align to TRBD2. Germline trimming cut 0 bases from V and 5 bases from J; bases unmatched to any gene: 15. CDR3 length: 18 residues. CDR1 MGHRA and CDR2 YSYEKL come from the germline V gene. The DNA for the CDR3 is TGCGCCAGCAGCCAAGATGGGGGATTAGCGGGACCAAGGGACGAGCAGTACTTC. Protein sequence: CASSQDGGLAGPRDEQYF.